These T cell receptor beta chains were read from a single sample in a study of blood T cells in healthy people across ages. Via MiXCR, TCRdb re-called the 5' RACE reads, giving one row per CDR3 protein. Of about 810,000 distinct CDR3 sequences listed, under 40% are singletons. Sample: blood. Receptors were obtained from a man aged 18 to 30 in good health. The CDR3 runs from the conserved cysteine through the conserved F or W. Fields, in order: clone size, J gene, V gene, D gene, CDR3 DNA, CDR3 protein. The D gene is left open where the match is weak. Size values are once, few and many counts, or a class for expanded clones, and some rows have none.

once,TRBJ2-7,TRBV15,-,TGTGCCACCAGAGAGTCGTTAACGTACGAGCAGTACTTC,CATRESLTYEQYF
-,TRBJ2-2,TRBV5-1,-,TGCGCCAGCAGCTGGACGACAGTCACCGGGGAGCTGTTTTTT,CASSWTTVTGELFF
few,TRBJ2-7,TRBV4-1,TRBD2,TGCGCCAGCAGCCAGACCGGGACTAGCGGCGAGCAGTACTTC,CASSQTGTSGEQYF
few,TRBJ1-1,TRBV12-3/TRBV12-4,TRBD1,TGTGCCAGCAGCACCGGGACAGGGAGTGGCACTGAAGCTTTCTTT,CASSTGTGSGTEAFF
many,TRBJ2-3,TRBV29-1,-,TGCAGCGTTGGGGCAGGGCTTATAGATACGCAGTATTTT,CSVGAGLIDTQYF
-,TRBJ1-2,TRBV2,-,TGTGCCAGCAGGGGGCCGGTGTGGGGAAACTATGGCTACACCTTC,CASRGPVWGNYGYTF
-,TRBJ2-4,TRBV20-1,-,TGCAGTGCTAGTGCCCAGGGTACTGTGTACTTC,CSASAQGTVYF
few,TRBJ2-3,TRBV5-1,TRBD2,TGCGCCAGCAGCTCTCGGGAGGGAAGCGGTACGCAGTATTTT,CASSSREGSGTQYF
many,TRBJ1-2,TRBV5-1,-,TGCGCCAGCAGCTTGGACGGCGGAACCTATGGCTACACCTTC,CASSLDGGTYGYTF
many,TRBJ1-2,TRBV7-3,TRBD1,TGCGCCAGCAGCTTGGGGACAGGGGGCTATGGCTACACCTTC,CASSLGTGGYGYTF
many,TRBJ2-5,TRBV12-3/TRBV12-4,-,TGTGCCAGCAGTTTAGCGCTGGGTTGGGGCCAAGAGACCCAGTACTTC,CASSLALGWGQETQYF
few,TRBJ2-3,TRBV24-1,TRBD1,TGTGCCACCAGTGACAACCGGGACAGGGTTTCAGATACGCAGTATTTT,CATSDNRDRVSDTQYF
many,TRBJ2-6,TRBV5-1,-,TGCGCCAGCAGCTTGGCGTATGGGGCCAACGTCCTGACTTTC,CASSLAYGANVLTF
many,TRBJ2-3,TRBV9,TRBD2,TGTGCCAGCAGCGTAAGCGGGGGGGGCACAGATACGCAGTATTTT,CASSVSGGGTDTQYF
-,TRBJ1-1,TRBV20-1,-,TGCAGTGCATCTGGGATGATAGAGACTGAAGCTTTCTTT,CSASGMIETEAFF
-,TRBJ2-3,TRBV15,-,TGTGCCACCAGCAGGGCTAAGGAGACAGATACGCAGTATTTT,CATSRAKETDTQYF
-,TRBJ2-1,TRBV20-1,TRBD2,TGCAGTGCTAGAACCCCGGGGACTAGCGGCAATGAGCAGTTCTTC,CSARTPGTSGNEQFF
-,TRBJ1-1,TRBV7-8,-,TGTGCCAGCAGCTTAAGCCCTCGATTGGAGGAAGCTTTCTTT,CASSLSPRLEEAFF
few,TRBJ2-3,TRBV9,-,TGTGCCAGCAGCGAGGGGCTTTACGGCCCCATAACGCAGTATTTT,CASSEGLYGPITQYF
-,TRBJ2-2,TRBV12-3/TRBV12-4,TRBD1,TGTGCCAGCAGCCATCTACAGGGGTCGAACACCGGGGAGCTGTTTTTT,CASSHLQGSNTGELFF
few,TRBJ1-5,TRBV28,-,TGTGCCAGCACCACAGGAGGGCTCGAGAACAATCAGCCCCAGCATTTT,CASTTGGLENNQPQHF
many,TRBJ2-7,TRBV4-1,TRBD1,TGCGCCAGCAGCCAGGACAGGGTATACCACGAGCAGTACTTC,CASSQDRVYHEQYF
few,TRBJ2-3,TRBV7-2,TRBD2,TGTGCCAGCAGCTTAGTGTCCAGCGGGGGGGCCGCAGATACGCAGTATTTT,CASSLVSSGGAADTQYF
once,TRBJ1-1,TRBV10-3,TRBD1,TGTGCCATCAGGGGACAGGGGGCCGGGAACACTGAAGCTTTCTTT,CAIRGQGAGNTEAFF
-,TRBJ1-4,TRBV20-1,-,TGCAGTGCTAGACGCACTGGGGGGGAAAAACTGTTTTTT,CSARRTGGEKLFF
many,TRBJ2-5,TRBV12-3/TRBV12-4,TRBD2,TGTGCCAGCAGTGGGACTAGCGGGGGGTACAATGAGCAGTACTTC,CASSGTSGGYNEQYF
-,TRBJ2-1,TRBV5-6,-,TGTGCCAGCAGCGTGGGGGGGCGGTCTTCCCACAATGAGCGGTTCTTC,CASSVGGRSSHNERFF
-,TRBJ2-5,TRBV5-4,TRBD2,TGTGCCACCGGGACTAGCGGGGGGGCTGAGACCCAGTACTTC,CATGTSGGAETQYF
-,TRBJ2-1,TRBV4-2,-,TGTGCCAGCAGCCAAGATGCGGGGTTCTATGAGCAGTTCTTC,CASSQDAGFYEQFF
-,TRBJ1-2,TRBV12-3/TRBV12-4,-,TGTGCCAGCAGCCTCCTGCAGCCCACGCCTAGTAATGGCTACACCTTC,CASSLLQPTPSNGYTF
once,TRBJ2-3,TRBV3-1,-,TGTGCCAGCAGCCAAGGGATGAGACCAGGGAATACGCAGTATTTT,CASSQGMRPGNTQYF
-,TRBJ1-2,TRBV12-3/TRBV12-4,TRBD1,TGTGCCAGCAGCGGATGGCGGGACAGGAAAGACTATGGCTACACCTTC,CASSGWRDRKDYGYTF
once,TRBJ1-1,TRBV20-1,-,TGCAGTGCTAGTACAGGCAGCCAGAACACTGAAGCTTTCTTT,CSASTGSQNTEAFF
once,TRBJ2-7,TRBV10-3,-,TGTGCCATCAGTGAGGAGCAGGGTAACGAGCAGTACTTC,CAISEEQGNEQYF
-,TRBJ2-7,TRBV27,-,TGTGCCAGCTCCTTTGGGGGCTCGCCTTTGTACTTC,CASSFGGSPLYF
few,TRBJ1-2,TRBV13,-,TGTGCCAGCAGCTCCGGACCGACAGCTAACTATGGCTACACCTTC,CASSSGPTANYGYTF
-,TRBJ2-3,TRBV12-3/TRBV12-4,-,TGTGCCAGCAGTTTTAAGGTTAGCGGCAGAGATACGCAGTATTTT,CASSFKVSGRDTQYF
few,TRBJ2-5,TRBV25-1,TRBD2,TGTGCCAGCAGTGACAGCGGGGGTCCGGGGGAGACCCAGTACTTC,CASSDSGGPGETQYF
few,TRBJ2-3,TRBV20-1,-,TGCAGTGCTACCCGGGCCCAATCCGGTACGCAGTATTTT,CSATRAQSGTQYF
-,TRBJ2-3,TRBV29-1,-,TGCAGCGTTGACAGGGGCCAGACAGATGCGCAGTATTTT,CSVDRGQTDAQYF
-,TRBJ1-1,TRBV25-1,-,TGTGCCAGCGCCCACGGGGAGAGGACTGAAGCTTTCTTT,CASAHGERTEAFF
many,TRBJ1-6,TRBV2,-,TGTGCCAGCAGTGCAGCTTCACCCCTCCACTTT,CASSAASPLHF
-,TRBJ1-1,TRBV12-3/TRBV12-4,-,TGTGCCAGCAGTAGAAACACCATCACTGAAGCTTTCTTT,CASSRNTITEAFF
-,TRBJ2-7,TRBV29-1,TRBD2,TGCAGCGTTGAGGGTGGACTAGCGGGGGGGTTTTCCTACAATGAGCAGTACTTC,CSVEGGLAGGFSYNEQYF
-,TRBJ1-5,TRBV28,-,TGTGCCAGCACGCCCCCCAGGGATCAGCCCCAGCATTTT,CASTPPRDQPQHF
-,TRBJ2-1,TRBV20-1,-,TGCAGTGCTAGATCCCCTGTGATAGAGAGGGACAATGAGCAGTTCTTC,CSARSPVIERDNEQFF
-,TRBJ1-1,TRBV18,-,TGTGCCAGCTCACGGCGTGACAGGAACACTGAAGCTTTCTTT,CASSRRDRNTEAFF
-,TRBJ2-3,TRBV20-1,TRBD2,TGCAGTGCTCGACTAGCGGGGGGCGGCACAGATACGCAGTATTTT,CSARLAGGGTDTQYF
-,TRBJ2-3,TRBV14,-,TGTGCCAGCAGCCACGCATTCCGGGACCCAAATAAAGGTCCGCAGTATTTT,CASSHAFRDPNKGPQYF
few,TRBJ2-3,TRBV29-1,-,TGCAGCGTTGGACGGGGCACAGATACGCAGTATTTT,CSVGRGTDTQYF
few,TRBJ2-7,TRBV2,-,TGTGCCAGCAGTATCAGGGGTTTGCCCTACGAGCAGTACTTC,CASSIRGLPYEQYF
many,TRBJ1-2,TRBV29-1,TRBD1,TGCAGCGTTGACGGTTGGGGGGACAGTAATGGCTACACCTTC,CSVDGWGDSNGYTF
-,TRBJ1-2,TRBV10-3,-,TGTGCCATCAGCCAGACAGAAACCTATGGCTACACCTTC,CAISQTETYGYTF
few,TRBJ2-1,TRBV29-1,TRBD1,TGCAGCGTTGAACGGTCGCCGGGACAGGCGTATTACAATGAGCAGTTCTTC,CSVERSPGQAYYNEQFF
-,TRBJ2-7,TRBV4-3,-,TGCGCCAGCAGCCAAGATCGAACGGGGGGCCATTTCGAGCAGTACTTC,CASSQDRTGGHFEQYF